The 3 T cell receptor beta chains below all came from one sample that was sequenced in a study of HIV-infected children after antiretroviral therapy interruption. Treatment defined: PENTA 11 planned treatment interruption arm or continuous ART arm. A 3' RACE protocol on RNA, with unique molecular identifiers, produced the TCR library. TCRdb fed the 3' RACE reads into MiXCR, producing one record per CDR3 protein. This table holds over 15,000 distinct CDR3 sequences, 3% to 3.5% found once. The material sequenced was CD45RA+ CD4+ T cells from PBMCs, taken from a donor given antiretroviral therapy, either interrupted or continuous. Subset of the sample: naive CD4+ CD45RA+ CD45RO- T cells. Receptor source: a child between 2 and 17 years old with HIV.

The rearrangement uses TRBV3-1 and TRBJ2-7; 10 nucleotides match TRBD1. CDR3 size: 15 residues. The germline V gene encodes CDR1 LGHDT and CDR2 YNNKEL (reference sequence). The junction had 8 bases not matched to a gene; V was cut back by 7 bases and J by 2 bases. Written as DNA, the CDR3 is TGTGCCAGCAATACCGGGACAGGGGCCACCTACGAGCAGTACTTC. This sequence encodes CASNTGTGATYEQYF.

This clonotype was recorded many times. V usage is TRBV4-1 and J usage is TRBJ1-1; D remains ambiguous. This CDR3 region has 15 residues. Germline CDR1 MGHRA, CDR2 YSYEKL. V lost 3 bases to trimming and J lost 6 bases, with 17 bases between them. DNA for the CDR3: TGCGCCAGCAGCCACCTAGGCCGGGGTTCGGCTGAAGCTTTCTTT. It codes for CASSHLGRGSAEAFF.

This clonotype has at least ten counts. This chain connects TRBV12-5 to TRBJ2-7; D is possibly TRBD2 (6 bases). V was cut by 2 bases and J by 5 bases, with 22 bases left in between. This CDR3 contains 17 residues. Germline lookup yields CDR1 LGHNT and CDR2 FRNRAP. The CDR3 DNA reads as TGTGCTAGTGGTTTGAGGACCACGGGACTTTCACACCACGAGCAGTACTTC. It translates to CASGLRTTGLSHHEQYF.